A single sample gave rise to the 13 T cell receptor beta chains below, sequenced in a study of Ad26.COV2.S vaccination and SARS-CoV-2 variants. Repertoires were generated with immunoSEQ multiplex PCR, while TCRdb's copy carries only in-frame clones and drops some. The sample holds about 350,000 clones, about nine tenths seen once. Treatment here: around 19 received Ad26.COV2.S at low or high dose, single or two shots; about five received placebo; per-sample allocation not given. The study sampled participants on day 63 after the first vaccine or placebo injection. The sequenced sample was peripheral blood, obtained in a trial of Ad26.COV2.S vaccine versus placebo. These TCRs come from a person aged 18-65 years who received the Ad26.COV2.S COVID-19 vaccine or a placebo.

This chain uses TRBV5-1 with TRBJ2-7; TRBD2 is a possible D gene (6 bases). The CDR3 has 14 residues. V was clipped by 3 bases and J by 2 bases, with 12 bases between them. Germline lookup yields CDR1 SGHRS and CDR2 YFSETQ. The CDR3 DNA sequence: TGCGCCAGCAGCTCGGGACTCCTGGCCTACGAGCAGTACTTC. Protein: CASSSGLLAYEQYF.

V is TRBV7-2 and J is TRBJ2-7, with 11 bases aligning to TRBD2. The V and J ends lost 7 bases and 4 bases, in that order; junction bases with no gene match: 6. The V gene's germline CDR1 is SGHTA and CDR2 FQGNSA. The CDR3 loop spans 14 amino acids. The CDR3 region has the DNA TGTGCCAGCAACCCGACTAGCGGGAAGTACGAGCAGTACTTC. This sequence encodes CASNPTSGKYEQYF.

The chain recombines TRBV19 with TRBJ1-2, with D uncertain. The CDR3 is 15 residues long. V lost 3 bases and J lost 0, with 11 bases in between. Germline values: CDR1 LNHDA, CDR2 SQIVND (reference sequence). CDR3 in amino acids: CASSMSPGSNYGYTF. The CDR3 nucleotides are TGTGCCAGTAGTATGAGCCCGGGATCTAACTATGGCTACACCTTC.

The chain employs TRBV27 and TRBJ1-3; the D is unclear. The V gene lost 2 bases and the J gene lost 4 bases, with 12 bases spanning the gap. The CDR3 runs 15 residues. Germline V CDR1 and CDR2: MNHEY, SMNVEV (reference sequence). CDR3 sequence (DNA): TGTGCCAGCAGTTTAAGCGGGCTGTCAGGAAACACCATATATTTT. It specifies CASSLSGLSGNTIYF.

The chain carries TRBV19 and TRBJ2-2; tentative D call: TRBD2 (6 bases). V lost 7 bases and J 6 bases, leaving 9 bases between the germline ends. Germline assignment: CDR1 LNHDA and CDR2 SQIVND (reference sequence). This CDR3 has 12 amino acids. CDR3 protein: CASMGGPGELFF. The CDR3 DNA reads as TGTGCCAGTATGGGGGGTCCCGGGGAGCTGTTTTTT.

V usage is TRBV6-2 or TRBV6-3 and J usage is TRBJ2-3; 11 bases line up with TRBD2. The CDR3 spans 20 residues. Germline CDR1 MNHEY, CDR2 SVGEGT. J gave up 2 bases and V 0 bases, and 13 bases lay outside the gene matches. The CDR3 nucleotides read TGTGCCAGCAGTTACTCGATGGGTAGCGGGAGGGCCCGCCACACAGATACGCAGTATTTT. Amino acid sequence: CASSYSMGSGRARHTDTQYF.

The gene calls are TRBV27 and TRBJ1-6; D possibly corresponds to TRBD1 (6 bases). There are 15 residues in the CDR3. V was trimmed by 6 bases and J by 0 bases, leaving 9 bases between them. CDR1 MNHEY and CDR2 SMNVEV come from the germline V gene (reference sequence). The CDR3 coding sequence is TGTGCCAGCAGACAGGGAGGCTCCTATAATTCACCCCTCCACTTT. Amino acid sequence: CASRQGGSYNSPLHF.

This clone was found once. J is TRBJ1-4 and V is TRBV7-2, with D tentatively TRBD1 (5 bases). There are 18 residues in the CDR3. Trimming removed 3 bases at V and 7 bases at J, with 24 bases between. In germline, CDR1 is SGHTA, CDR2 FQGNSA. CDR3 region: CASSLLRGTAERGEKLFF. CDR3 nucleotide sequence: TGTGCCAGCAGCTTGCTCAGAGGGACGGCAGAGAGGGGTGAAAAACTGTTTTTT.

This chain uses TRBV7-3 with TRBJ2-1; D is perhaps TRBD2 (7 bases). Trimming pared 4 bases from V and 4 bases from J, leaving 14 bases between. Germline CDR1 is SGHTA and CDR2 is FQGTGA. The CDR3 has 15 amino acids. CDR3 sequence (DNA): TGTGCCAGCAGCTCGGCGGGGGCGGTTTACAATGAGCAGTTCTTC. It translates to CASSSAGAVYNEQFF.

The chain has TRBV18 and TRBJ1-5, with a tentative D call TRBD1 (5 bases). Trimming left V 3 bases short and J 7 bases short, with 10 bases between. Germline assignment: CDR1 KGHSH and CDR2 LQKENI. The CDR3 contains 13 residues. CDR3 nucleotides: TGTGCCAGCTCACCGTTCAGGGAACAGCCCCAGCATTTT. This encodes CASSPFREQPQHF.

CDR3 DNA sequence: TGTGCCAGTAGTATGTCAAGGAGTAGCTCCTACAATGAGCAGTTCTTC. This sequence encodes CASSMSRSSSYNEQFF. The chain joins TRBV19 to TRBJ2-1; D remains ambiguous. The germline V gene has CDR1 LNHDA and CDR2 SQIVND (reference sequence). V was clipped by 3 bases and J by 0 bases, with 12 bases between them. The CDR3 runs to 16 residues.

This chain connects TRBV3-1 (or the pseudogene TRBV3-2) to TRBJ2-3; D possibly corresponds to TRBD2 (6 bases). The V and J ends lost 0 bases and 1 base respectively, with 8 bases between them. The germline V gene encodes CDR1 LGHDT and CDR2 YNNKEL (reference sequence). The CDR3 sequence is 15 residues long. The CDR3 DNA follows: TGTGCCAGCAGCCAAGAGTCTAGCGGCACAGATACGCAGTATTTT. It specifies CASSQESSGTDTQYF.

This chain links TRBV29-1 with TRBJ2-5, with 9 bases lining up with TRBD2. Unmatched junction bases numbered 6, after V lost 5 bases and J lost 5 bases. Per germline, CDR1 SQVTM and CDR2 ANQGSEA. There are 13 residues in the CDR3. The DNA of the CDR3 is TGCAGCGTTAAGGGCGGGAGGGGCGAGACCCAGTACTTC. Its protein is CSVKGGRGETQYF.